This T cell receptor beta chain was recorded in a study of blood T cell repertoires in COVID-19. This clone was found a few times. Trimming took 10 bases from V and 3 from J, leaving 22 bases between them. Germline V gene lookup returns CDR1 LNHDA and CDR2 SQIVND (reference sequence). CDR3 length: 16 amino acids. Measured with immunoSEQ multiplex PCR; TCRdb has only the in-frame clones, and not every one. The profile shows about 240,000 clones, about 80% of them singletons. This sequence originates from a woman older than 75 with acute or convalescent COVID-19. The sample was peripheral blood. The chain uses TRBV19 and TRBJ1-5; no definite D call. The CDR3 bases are TGTGCCACCTCACCGCCATCGGGGAATCACAATCAGCCCCAGCATTTT. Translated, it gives CATSPPSGNHNQPQHF.